A single sample is the source of the 5 T cell receptor beta chains below, sequenced in a study of Graves' ophthalmopathy and Graves' hyperthyroidism. RNA transcripts were the source from which TCR beta CDR3 regions were amplified. The library came from an HTBI-primed first-round RT-PCR and a second-round multiplex PCR. TCRdb analysed the multiplex PCR reads with MiXCR anew, one entry per CDR3 protein. The sample includes approximately 640,000 distinct CDR3 sequences, roughly 39% of them seen just once. Sequencing was carried out using peripheral blood. These TCRs come from an adult man with Graves' ophthalmopathy.

This clonotype was seen just once. The J gene is TRBJ1-4, the V gene TRBV7-9, with D possibly TRBD1 on 5 matching bases. The V gene's germline CDR1 is SEHNR and CDR2 FQNEAQ (reference sequence). The CDR3 is 17 residues long. V dropped 5 bases and J dropped 4 bases, with 20 bases sitting between them. Here the CDR3 DNA reads TGTGCCAGCAGCCAAGATGGGCTGGGGGGTCTTAATGAAAAACTGTTTTTT. Its protein is CASSQDGLGGLNEKLFF.

Of note for this clonotype: Since a much larger clone is just one base distant, this may be a read error. The J gene is TRBJ2-7, the V gene TRBV9; no clear D gene. The CDR3 has 13 amino acids. Germline V CDR1 and CDR2: SGDLS, YYNGEE. The V end lost 4 bases, the J end lost 5 bases, and 13 bases lay between the germline ends. In nucleotides, the CDR3 is TGTGCCAGCAGCCCTAGGCCGCGCGACGAGCAGTACTTC. Amino acid sequence: CASSPRPRDEQYF.

To note about this clonotype: It may be a read error: a sequence one base away is much more abundant. Here the CDR3 omits its conserved ending phenylalanine or tryptophan, so a read error is the likely source. The CDR3 spells CASSPDGTSYEQYC. The CDR3 bases are TGTGCCAGCAGTCCCGACGGGACCTCCTACGAGCAGTACTGC. This rearrangement joins TRBV12-3 or TRBV12-4 to TRBJ2-7; D tentatively fits TRBD1 or TRBD2 (5 bases each). The CDR3 extends over 14 amino acids. Trimming left V 5 bases short and J 0 bases short, with 11 bases between.

The J gene is TRBJ1-1, the V gene TRBV7-9; 9 bases map to TRBD1. V shed 4 bases and J 11 bases; nucleotides not matched to a gene: 8. Germline V gene lookup returns CDR1 SEHNR and CDR2 FQNEAQ (reference sequence). CDR3 length: 13 amino acids. The CDR3 loop is CASSSTGGAKAFF. The DNA for the CDR3 is TGTGCCAGCAGCTCCACAGGGGGCGCCAAGGCTTTCTTT.

This chain connects TRBV29-1 to TRBJ1-1; D remains ambiguous. Germline V lookup: CDR1 SQVTM, CDR2 ANQGSEA. This CDR3 spans 13 amino acids. In DNA form, the CDR3 reads TGCAGTGCTAGTGGTTTAATGAACACTGAAGCTTTCTTT. Translating gives CSASGLMNTEAFF. Looking up the rest from reference TRBV29-1 and TRBJ1-1 gives the full variable domain: SAVISQKPSRDICQRGTSLTIQCQVDSQVTMMFWYRQQPGQSLTLIATANQGSEATYESGFVIDKFPISRPNLTFSTLTVSNMSPEDSSIYLCSASGLMNTEAFFGQGTRLTVV.